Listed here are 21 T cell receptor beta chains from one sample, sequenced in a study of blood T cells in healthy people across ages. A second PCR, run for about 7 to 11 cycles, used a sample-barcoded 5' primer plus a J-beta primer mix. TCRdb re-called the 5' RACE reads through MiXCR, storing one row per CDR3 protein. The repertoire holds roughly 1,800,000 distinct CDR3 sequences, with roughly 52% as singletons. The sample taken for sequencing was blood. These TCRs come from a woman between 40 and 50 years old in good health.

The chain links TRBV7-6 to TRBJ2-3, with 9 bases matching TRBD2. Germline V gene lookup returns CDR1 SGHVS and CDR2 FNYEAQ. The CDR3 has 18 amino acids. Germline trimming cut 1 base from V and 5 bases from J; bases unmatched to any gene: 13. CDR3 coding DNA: TGTGCCAGCAGCTTAGGCTCGGGCGGGGGGGCCTTTAGAGATACGCAGTATTTT. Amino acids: CASSLGSGGGAFRDTQYF.

CDR3 sequence reads: CSGEGQRGGREQFF. The CDR3 nucleotides are TGCAGTGGGGAAGGCCAGCGGGGGGGTCGGGAGCAGTTCTTC. The rearrangement uses TRBV20-1 and TRBJ2-1; 10 bases map to TRBD2. The junction had 13 bases not matched to a gene; V was cut back by 7 bases and J by 10 bases. Germline V lookup: CDR1 DFQATT, CDR2 SNEGSKA (reference sequence). This CDR3 has 14 residues.

As DNA, the CDR3 is TGTGCCAGCAGCCAAGCCCAGGGGACGACTTCCCGGCACGAGCAGTACTTC. Translated: CASSQAQGTTSRHEQYF. The rearrangement uses TRBV4-2 and TRBJ2-7; the D gene is possibly TRBD1 (6 bases). The CDR3 extends over 17 amino acids. V was trimmed by 1 base and J by 5 bases, leaving 21 bases between them. The germline V gene encodes CDR1 LGHNA and CDR2 YNFKEQ.

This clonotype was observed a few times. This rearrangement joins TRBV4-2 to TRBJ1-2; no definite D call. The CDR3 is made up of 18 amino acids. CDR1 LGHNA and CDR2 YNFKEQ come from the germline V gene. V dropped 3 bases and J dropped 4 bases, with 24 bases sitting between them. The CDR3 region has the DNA TGTGCCAGCAGCCAGGAACCGAACCTGATCATATCGGGCTATGGCTACACCTTC. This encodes CASSQEPNLIISGYGYTF.

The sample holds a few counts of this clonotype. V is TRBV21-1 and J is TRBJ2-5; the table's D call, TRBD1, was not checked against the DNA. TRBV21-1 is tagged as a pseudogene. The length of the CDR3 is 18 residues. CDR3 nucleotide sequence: TGTGCCAGCAGCAAAGGCCACCCGGGACAGGGGTACCAAGAGACCCAGTACTTC. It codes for CASSKGHPGQGYQETQYF.

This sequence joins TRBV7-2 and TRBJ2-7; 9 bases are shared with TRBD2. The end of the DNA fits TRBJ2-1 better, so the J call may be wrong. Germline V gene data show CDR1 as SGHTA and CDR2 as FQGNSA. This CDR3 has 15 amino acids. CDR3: CASSSGGGAMYEQFF. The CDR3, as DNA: TGTGCCAGCAGCTCAGGCGGGGGGGCAATGTACGAGCAGTTCTTC.

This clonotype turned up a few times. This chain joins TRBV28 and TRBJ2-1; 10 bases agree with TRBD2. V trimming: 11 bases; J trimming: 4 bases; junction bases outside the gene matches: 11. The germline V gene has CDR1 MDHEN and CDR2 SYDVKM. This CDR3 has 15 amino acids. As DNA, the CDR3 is TGTGCCTCTGGACTAGCTAGCGGGGGTTACAATGAGCAGTTCTTC. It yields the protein CASGLASGGYNEQFF.

CDR3 in amino acids: CASSGAWGEGGEQFF. CDR3 DNA sequence: TGTGCCAGCAGTGGGGCATGGGGCGAGGGGGGTGAGCAGTTCTTC. The chain is built from TRBV7-6 and TRBJ2-1; D is perhaps TRBD1 or TRBD2 (6 bases each). V lost 6 bases, J lost 9 bases, and 21 bases lay in between. This CDR3 spans 15 amino acids. In germline, CDR1 is SGHVS, CDR2 FNYEAQ.

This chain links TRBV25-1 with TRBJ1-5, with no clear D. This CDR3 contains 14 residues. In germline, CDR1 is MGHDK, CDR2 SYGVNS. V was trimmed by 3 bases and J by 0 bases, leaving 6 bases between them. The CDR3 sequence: CASSDVLSNQPQHF. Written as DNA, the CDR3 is TGTGCCAGCAGTGACGTTCTTAGCAATCAGCCCCAGCATTTT.

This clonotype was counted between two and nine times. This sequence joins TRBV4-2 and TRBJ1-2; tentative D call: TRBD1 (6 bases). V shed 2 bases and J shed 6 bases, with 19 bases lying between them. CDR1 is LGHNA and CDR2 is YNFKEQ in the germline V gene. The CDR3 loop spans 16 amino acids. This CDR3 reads CASSQLGGTGINGYTF. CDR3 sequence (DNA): TGTGCCAGCAGCCAATTAGGCGGAACAGGGATAAATGGCTACACCTTC.

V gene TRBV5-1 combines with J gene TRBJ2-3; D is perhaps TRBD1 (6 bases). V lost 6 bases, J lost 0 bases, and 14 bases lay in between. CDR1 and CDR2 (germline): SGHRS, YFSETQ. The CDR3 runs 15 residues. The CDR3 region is CASNPGARSTDTQYF. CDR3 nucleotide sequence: TGCGCCAGCAACCCAGGGGCCCGGAGCACAGATACGCAGTATTTT.

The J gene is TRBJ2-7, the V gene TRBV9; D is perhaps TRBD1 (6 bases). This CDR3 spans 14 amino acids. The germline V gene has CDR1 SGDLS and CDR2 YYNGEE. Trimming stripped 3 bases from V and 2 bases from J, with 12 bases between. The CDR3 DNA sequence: TGTGCCAGCAGCGCCGTGGGGGCCGCCTACGAGCAGTACTTC. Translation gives CASSAVGAAYEQYF. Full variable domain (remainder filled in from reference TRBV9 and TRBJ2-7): DSGVTQTPKHLITATGQRVTLRCSPRSGDLSVYWYQQSLDQGLQFLIQYYNGEERAKGNILERFSAQQFPDLHSELNLSSLELGDSALYFCASSAVGAAYEQYFGPGTRLTVT.

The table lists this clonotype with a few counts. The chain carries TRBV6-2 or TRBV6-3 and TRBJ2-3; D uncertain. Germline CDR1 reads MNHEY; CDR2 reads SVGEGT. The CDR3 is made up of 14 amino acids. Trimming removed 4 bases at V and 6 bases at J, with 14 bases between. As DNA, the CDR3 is TGTGCCAGCAGTTCAGAGACCCTCTCGGATACGCAGTATTTT. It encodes CASSSETLSDTQYF.

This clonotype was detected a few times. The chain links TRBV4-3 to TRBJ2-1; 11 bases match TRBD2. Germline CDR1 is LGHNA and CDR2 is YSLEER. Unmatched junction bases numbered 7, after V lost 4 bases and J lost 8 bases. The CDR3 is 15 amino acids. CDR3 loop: CASSRLSGGADEQFF. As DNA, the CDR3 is TGCGCCAGCAGCCGCCTTAGCGGGGGGGCAGATGAGCAGTTCTTC.

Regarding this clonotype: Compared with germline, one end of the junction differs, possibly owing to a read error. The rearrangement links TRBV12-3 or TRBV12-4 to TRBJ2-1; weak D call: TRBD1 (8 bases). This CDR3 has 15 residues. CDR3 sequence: CTSSLEQGGYNEQFF. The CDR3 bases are TGTACCAGCAGTTTAGAACAGGGGGGGTACAATGAGCAGTTCTTC.

CDR3 nucleotides: TGCAGTGCCACCCGGGACAGGGGCACAGATACGCAGTATTTT. Protein: CSATRDRGTDTQYF. The chain carries TRBV20-1 and TRBJ2-3; the match to TRBD1 covers 9 bases. V lost 6 bases, J lost 1 base, and 5 bases stayed unmatched. There are 14 residues in the CDR3. The germline V gene encodes CDR1 DFQATT and CDR2 SNEGSKA (reference sequence).

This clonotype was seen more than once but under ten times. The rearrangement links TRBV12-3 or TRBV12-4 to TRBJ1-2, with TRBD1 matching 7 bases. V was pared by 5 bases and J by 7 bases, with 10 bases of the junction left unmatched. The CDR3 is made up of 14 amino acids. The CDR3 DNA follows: TGTGCCAGCAGTCAAAAGACAGGGTTCGGTGGCTACACCTTC. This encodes CASSQKTGFGGYTF.

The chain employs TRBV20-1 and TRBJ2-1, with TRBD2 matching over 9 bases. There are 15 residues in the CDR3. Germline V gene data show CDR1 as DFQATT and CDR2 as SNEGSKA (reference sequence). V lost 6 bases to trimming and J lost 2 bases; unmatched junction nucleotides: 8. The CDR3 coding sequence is TGCAGTGCGAAAAGGGCGGGGGGGGCCTACAATGAGCAGTTCTTC. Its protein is CSAKRAGGAYNEQFF.

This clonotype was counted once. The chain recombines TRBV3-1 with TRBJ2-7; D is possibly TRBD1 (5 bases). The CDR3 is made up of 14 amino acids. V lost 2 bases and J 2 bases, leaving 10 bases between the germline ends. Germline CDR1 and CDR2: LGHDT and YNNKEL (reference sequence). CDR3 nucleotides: TGTGCCAGCAGCCAAAACGACAGAACCTACGAGCAGTACTTC. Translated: CASSQNDRTYEQYF.

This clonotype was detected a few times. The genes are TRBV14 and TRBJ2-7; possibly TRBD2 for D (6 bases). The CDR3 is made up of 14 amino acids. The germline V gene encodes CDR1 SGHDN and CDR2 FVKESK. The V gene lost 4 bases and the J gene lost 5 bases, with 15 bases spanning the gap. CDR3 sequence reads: CASSPLAREDEQYF. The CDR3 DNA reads TGTGCCAGCAGCCCCCTCGCCAGGGAGGACGAGCAGTACTTC.

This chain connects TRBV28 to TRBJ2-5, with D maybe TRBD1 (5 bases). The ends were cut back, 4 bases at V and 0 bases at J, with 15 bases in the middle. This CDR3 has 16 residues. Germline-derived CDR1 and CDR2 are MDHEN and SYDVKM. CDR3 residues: CASSSPTEKYQETQYF. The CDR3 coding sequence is TGTGCCAGCAGTTCCCCGACAGAAAAGTACCAAGAGACCCAGTACTTC.